The 27 T cell receptor beta chains in this list originate from one sample, sequenced in a study of tumor-infiltrating lymphocytes in primary liver carcinoma (dated by TCRdb to 2017 to 2019). Sequencing used an Illumina HiSeq 2500. TCRbeta-specific cDNA was reverse-transcribed from 500 ng total RNA using a constant-region primer and ProtoScript II reverse transcriptase. The TCRbeta libraries were prepared through three rounds of nested multiplex PCR following a slightly modified ARM-PCR procedure. The first two PCR rounds used multiplex TRBV1-TRBV30 forward primers with a Cbeta reverse primer, each for about 10 cycles. TCRdb took the public reads, trimmed them with fastp at Q25, ran MiXCR for clone calling and kept in-frame beta chains. Every entry covers one CDR3 protein and lists the most common genes and DNA from its rows. This sample lists 75,000 to 80,000 distinct CDR3 sequences; under 75% were detected once. The ten biggest clones cover approximately 26% of the sample.

Without any cell sorting, total RNA and DNA were extracted together from around 20-30 mg of bulk tissue using the AllPrep DNA/RNA mini kit. The sample was tumor-adjacent normal liver tissue. The receptor set was obtained from a man between 35 and 55 years old with primary liver carcinoma and hepatitis B virus infection.

As regards this clonotype: This sequence may be a read error, since a much larger clone differs from it by one base. This chain's CDR3 is CASSLRVAGGPGELFF. The DNA for the CDR3 is TGTGCCAGCAGCTTAAGAGTAGCGGGAGGACCCGGGGAGCTGTTTTTT. V and J are TRBV13 and TRBJ2-2; 10 nucleotides align to TRBD2. Trimming removed 2 bases from V and 6 bases from J; junction bases left unmatched: 6. The CDR3 is made up of 16 amino acids. Germline CDR1 and CDR2: PRHDT and FYEKMQ (reference sequence).

Details on this clonotype: Here the CDR3 omits its conserved ending phenylalanine or tryptophan, so a read error is the likely source. This rearrangement joins TRBV11-2 to TRBJ2-2; either TRBD1 or TRBD2 may fit D (7 bases each). The CDR3 extends over 14 amino acids. In germline, CDR1 is SGHAT, CDR2 FQNNGV. The CDR3 loop is CASSLQGGVGDLFY. CDR3 DNA: TGTGCCAGCAGCTTACAGGGGGGGGTCGGGGATCTGTTTTAT.

As to this clonotype: A junction boundary mismatches the germline segment, possibly from a read error. The rearrangement uses TRBV12-3 or TRBV12-4 and TRBJ2-5, with D perhaps being TRBD1 or TRBD2 (5 bases each). The CDR3 length is 11 residues. CDR3 sequence (DNA): TGTGTCAGCAGTTTAGAGGGGACCCAGTGCTTC. Residues: CVSSLEGTQCF.

The V call is TRBV25-1, the J call TRBJ2-3; 8 bases align to TRBD1. Germline-derived CDR1 and CDR2 are MGHDK and SYGVNS. The CDR3 runs 14 residues. V shed 6 bases and J 5 bases; nucleotides not matched to a gene: 7. CDR3 loop: CASRSGGSVDTQYF. CDR3 nucleotide sequence: TGTGCCAGCAGATCAGGGGGCTCGGTAGATACGCAGTATTTT.

As regards this clonotype: A much larger clonotype is one base distant, so this may be a read error. DNA for the CDR3: TGCGCCAGCGGCCAATTCCTCCCCCCGGCGGACAATGAGCAGTTCTTC. Encoded protein: CASGQFLPPADNEQFF. The genes are TRBV4-3 and TRBJ2-1; D unresolved. The germline CDR1 and CDR2 sequences are LGHNA and YSLEER. The CDR3 contains 16 residues.

This clonotype came up a few times. It is likely a read error, because the conserved phenylalanine at the end of the CDR3 is missing. It is unclear where the CDR3 begins or ends on the DNA, so no DNA is shown, and the CDR3 is as TCRdb lists it. The CDR3 protein is CAIMGTEGRNTGELSS. The chain recombines TRBV10-3 with TRBJ2-2; TRBD1, the D gene given by the table, was not confirmed from the DNA. Looked up from germline, CDR1 is ENHRY and CDR2 is SYGVKD. Ends included, the CDR3 has 16 residues.

A few counts support this clonotype. The J gene is TRBJ1-6, the V gene TRBV15, with 7 bases aligning to TRBD1. This CDR3 has 13 residues. Germline CDR1 and CDR2: LNHNV and YYDKDF (reference sequence). The J segment lost 19 bases and the V segment lost 5 bases, leaving 14 bases of the junction unmatched. CDR3 sequence (DNA): TGTGCCACCAGCGGAAACCGGGACAGCCAACAACACTTT. Residues: CATSGNRDSQQHF.

A remark on this clonotype: One end of the junction fails to match germline, which may point to a read error. The chain combines TRBV10-2 with TRBJ2-7; D unclear. Looked up from germline, CDR1 is WSHSY and CDR2 is SAAADI. The CDR3 sequence is 13 residues long. CDR3 residues: CASSEGPSYEQYF. The CDR3 DNA follows: TGCGCCAGTAGTGAAGGCCCGAGCTACGAGCAGTACTTC.

This clonotype was detected only once. A junction end diverges from the germline sequence, so it may reflect a read error. V and J are TRBV5-1 and TRBJ1-6; TRBD1 is a possible D gene (5 bases). This CDR3 region has 12 residues. Germline V gene sequence: CDR1 SGHRS, CDR2 YFSETQ. CDR3: CASNLRGSPLHF. The CDR3 DNA follows: TGCGCCAGCAACCTTAGGGGTTCACCACTCCACTTT.

This clonotype is a singleton in its sample. This chain uses TRBV11-1 with TRBJ2-5; 7 nucleotides line up with TRBD1. There are 14 residues in the CDR3. Germline CDR1 and CDR2: SGHAT and FQDESV (reference sequence). The trim removed 10 bases at V and 8 bases at J, leaving 16 bases unmatched. CDR3: CANSGQVEMETQYF. DNA for the CDR3: TGTGCCAACAGTGGACAGGTGGAGATGGAAACCCAGTACTTC.

On this clonotype: A read error may account for a junction end that differs from germline. CDR3 nucleotide sequence: TGCGCCAGCAGCCAACTACAGGGAAACTACGAACAGTACTTC. The encoded protein is CASSQLQGNYEQYF. J is TRBJ2-7 and V is TRBV4-1, with a weak D call TRBD1 (6 bases). This CDR3 has 14 amino acids. Germline CDR1 is MGHRA and CDR2 is YSYEKL.

This clonotype has only a few counts. Relative to the germline gene, one junction end is altered; a read error may explain this. The genes are TRBV6-6 and TRBJ2-7, with 11 nucleotides matching TRBD2. The CDR3 runs 15 residues. CDR1 and CDR2 from the germline V gene are MNHNY and SVGAGI (reference sequence). This CDR3 reads CASSYGASGGYELYF. CDR3 bases: TGTGCCAGCAGTTACGGGGCTAGCGGGGGGTACGAGCTGTACTTC.

This clonotype was counted many times. The CDR3 DNA sequence: TGTGCCAGCAGTTTATCTCGGACAGGGTCAGATACGCAGTATTTT. Translation: CASSLSRTGSDTQYF. This chain uses TRBV28 with TRBJ2-3; 8 nucleotides match TRBD1. The CDR3 totals 15 residues. Trimming took 1 base from V and 4 from J; bases not matched to a gene: 4. Germline V gives CDR1 MDHEN, CDR2 SYDVKM.

In the case of this clonotype: The junction and the germline gene differ at one end; a read error may be behind it. The gene calls are TRBV28 and TRBJ2-1; 7 bases match TRBD1. This CDR3 region has 15 residues. The germline V gene has CDR1 MDHEN and CDR2 SYDVKM. CDR3 DNA: TGTACCAGCAAGACAGGGTTGGGTCAGTACAATGGGCAGTTCTTC. This codes for CTSKTGLGQYNGQFF.

Turning to this clonotype: An end of the junction does not agree with germline; a read error may underlie this. The V and J genes are TRBV12-3 or TRBV12-4 and TRBJ2-2; 11 bases match TRBD2. This CDR3 has 16 residues. The CDR3: CASSLRLAGSHGELFF. The CDR3 DNA sequence: TGTGCCAGCAGTCTACGACTAGCGGGGTCCCACGGGGAACTGTTTTTT.

For this clonotype: The conserved phenylalanine or tryptophan is not found at the CDR3 terminus, so this likely reflects a read error. The chain links TRBV4-3 to TRBJ2-7; 8 nucleotides line up with TRBD2. The CDR3 covers 16 residues. The germline V gene has CDR1 LGHNA and CDR2 YSLEER. As DNA, the CDR3 is TGCGCCAGCAGCCCGGAACTAGCGGTCGCATCCTACGAACAGTACTTA. Protein sequence: CASSPELAVASYEQYL.

This clonotype rates as medium-sized. V gene TRBV4-3 combines with J gene TRBJ2-7; weak D call: TRBD2 (5 bases). The CDR3 extends over 15 amino acids. Germline CDR1 reads LGHNA; CDR2 reads YSLEER. Trimming left V 0 bases short and J 4 bases short, with 13 bases between. The chain's CDR3 is CASSQEPGGGYEQYF. The CDR3 nucleotides are TGCGCCAGCAGCCAAGAACCTGGCGGAGGATACGAGCAGTACTTC.

As to this clonotype: The junction and the germline gene differ at one end; a read error may be behind it. The CDR3 protein is CASSEGTILSNEQFF. CDR3 nucleotides: TGTGCCAGCAGTGAGGGGACAATCCTCTCCAATGAACAGTTTTTC. The rearrangement links TRBV11-1 to TRBJ2-1; D is perhaps TRBD1 (6 bases). The CDR3 is 15 amino acids. Germline V gene data show CDR1 as SGHAT and CDR2 as FQDESV (reference sequence).

Of note for this clonotype: The germline gene is not matched at one end of the junction; a read error may be the cause. The rearrangement links TRBV4-2 to TRBJ1-1; D not certain. Germline V gene data show CDR1 as LGHNA and CDR2 as YNFKEQ. The CDR3 is 14 amino acids. The CDR3 sequence is CASSQVGVDIEAFF. CDR3 in DNA: TGTGCCAGTAGCCAAGTCGGGGTAGACATTGAAGCTTTCTTT.

The rearrangement joins TRBV30 to TRBJ2-6, with no clear D. This CDR3 has 16 amino acids. Germline V gene sequence: CDR1 GTSNPN, CDR2 SVGIG (reference sequence). V gave up 2 bases and J gave up 0 bases, with 11 bases separating them. In DNA form, the CDR3 reads TGTGCCTGGAGTATACCGTCGATCTCTGGGGCCAACGTCCTGACTTTC. Translating it yields CAWSIPSISGANVLTF.

This clonotype has at least ten counts. V gene TRBV28 combines with J gene TRBJ2-1; 8 positions agree with TRBD1. V shed 5 bases and J 3 bases; nucleotides not matched to a gene: 3. The length of the CDR3 is 14 residues. Germline CDR1 is MDHEN and CDR2 is SYDVKM. The CDR3: CASSQTGVYNEQFF. CDR3 nucleotides: TGTGCCAGCAGTCAGACAGGGGTCTACAATGAGCAGTTCTTC.

As for this clonotype: One end of the junction fails to match germline, which may point to a read error. The chain uses TRBV29-1 and TRBJ2-3; 7 bases fit TRBD1. The CDR3 consists of 15 residues. Germline V lookup: CDR1 SQVTM, CDR2 ANQGSEA. CDR3 sequence reads: CSVEVRQRGTDTQCF. The CDR3 coding sequence is TGCAGCGTCGAAGTTCGGCAGCGAGGGACAGATACGCAGTGTTTT.

This clonotype was detected ten times or more. This chain uses TRBV11-1 with TRBJ2-7; D gene unclear. CDR1 SGHAT and CDR2 FQDESV come from the germline V gene (reference sequence). The CDR3 loop spans 16 amino acids. V shed 3 bases and J shed 5 bases, with 20 bases lying between them. Here the CDR3 reads CASSFSDPMAGDEQYF. DNA for the CDR3: TGTGCCAGCAGCTTTTCGGATCCCATGGCAGGCGACGAGCAGTACTTC.

A remark on this clonotype: One end of the junction varies from germline; a read error may be responsible. The chain recombines TRBV6-2 or TRBV6-3 with TRBJ2-7; 7 bases fit TRBD2. Germline values: CDR1 MNHEY, CDR2 SVGEGT. The CDR3 runs to 17 residues. The CDR3 DNA reads TGTGCCAGCAGTTTCAATCCTCTAGCGGAAGTCTCCTACGAGCTGTGCTTC. This codes for CASSFNPLAEVSYELCF.

V gene TRBV12-3 or TRBV12-4 combines with J gene TRBJ2-7; perhaps TRBD1 as D (5 bases). The CDR3 runs to 15 residues. V was shortened by 4 bases and J by 6 bases, with 19 bases between the two germline ends. CDR3: CASSWGLGTSSEQYF. The CDR3 DNA reads as TGTGCCAGCAGTTGGGGCTTGGGAACATCGTCCGAGCAGTACTTC.

Regarding this clonotype: No conserved phenylalanine or tryptophan is present at the end of the CDR3, so a read error is the likely explanation. The rearrangement uses TRBV12-3 or TRBV12-4 and TRBJ2-2; the match to TRBD1 covers 8 bases. This CDR3 has 14 amino acids. J was trimmed by 7 bases and V by 10 bases; bases with no gene match: 11. The CDR3 loop is CAISHHRGVGELFS. The CDR3 DNA is TGTGCCATCAGCCACCACAGGGGGGTCGGGGAGCTGTTTTCT.

The V call is TRBV11-1, the J call TRBJ2-1; 7 bases match TRBD1. Unmatched junction bases numbered 5, after V lost 3 bases and J lost 0 bases. This CDR3 contains 16 residues. The germline CDR1 and CDR2 sequences are SGHAT and FQDESV (reference sequence). The CDR3 nucleotides are TGTGCCAGCAGCTTGGGACAGACCAGCTCCTACAATGAGCAGTTCTTC. It encodes CASSLGQTSSYNEQFF.